This TCR beta chain comes out of a study of cytomegalovirus exposure and HLA in healthy donors. Study conclusions and caveats: For most TCR beta V segments, an earlier analysis put the productive rate at about 90% or about 30% of the time. It was reported in a later analysis that an Asian-associated ancestry cluster showed fewer N-insertions than the 666-donor mean. A later examination showed that TCR association rates differed by HLA locus, with DRB1 most and HLA-C fewest. According to a later analysis, most TCR beta chains associated with CMV appeared HLA-restricted.

A multiplex PCR was run with 60 Vbeta primers and 13 Jbeta primers. Generated by immunoSEQ multiplex PCR, the TCRdb table keeps only in-frame clones and is missing some. The sample has under 200,000 clones; roughly 85% are singletons. Germline CDR1 SGHTA, CDR2 FQGNSA. The CDR3 is made up of 12 amino acids. The V end was cut by 3 bases, the J end by 0 bases, with 3 bases between. As concerns this clone: The antigen is undetermined.

Material for sequencing was PBMCs. This clonotype was obtained from a woman in her 40s in good health and CMV-seronegative. The rearrangement links TRBV7-2 to TRBJ2-7; no reliable D call. CDR3 residues: CASSFVSYEQYF. DNA for the CDR3: TGTGCCAGCAGCTTCGTCTCCTACGAGCAGTACTTC. The variable domain in full, with the rest retrieved from reference TRBV7-2 and TRBJ2-7, is GAGVSQSPSNKVTEKGKDVELRCDPISGHTALYWYRQSLGQGLEFLIYFQGNSAPDKSGLPSDRFSAERTGGSVSTLTIQRTQQEDSAVYLCASSFVSYEQYFGPGTRLTVT.